These 2 T cell receptor beta chains share one sample of origin, sequenced in a study of identical twins. MiXCR, applied by TCRdb to the 5' RACE reads, yields one record per CDR3 protein. Seen here are 500,000 or so distinct CDR3 sequences, more than 13% observed once, and the top ten hold 0.8% to 1%. The data were also submitted as part of a second study, on yellow fever vaccine responses in identical twins.

The source material was CD4+ T cells sorted from blood. The receptors were sampled from a woman aged 18-29 years in good health.

This rearrangement joins TRBV2 to TRBJ2-1; possibly TRBD2 for D (7 bases). V lost 1 base and J lost 10, with 14 bases in between. Per the germline V gene, CDR1 is SNHLY and CDR2 is FYNNEI. This CDR3 is built from 14 residues. CDR3 nucleotides: TGTGCCAGCAGTGAAGTCGGGGGGCAGGAGGAGCAGTTCTTC. This gives the protein CASSEVGGQEEQFF.

This clonotype was counted ten times or more. This chain links TRBV2 with TRBJ2-2; 11 bases line up with TRBD2. V gave up 8 bases and J gave up 6 bases; unmatched junction bases: 8. CDR1 is SNHLY, CDR2 FYNNEI, per germline. There are 15 residues in the CDR3. The CDR3 sequence: CASLASGGPAGELFF. The CDR3 nucleotides are TGTGCCAGCCTCGCTAGCGGGGGGCCTGCCGGGGAGCTGTTTTTT.